Listed here is a single T cell receptor (beta chain). Its antigen is as yet unknown. The data were produced by immunoSEQ multiplex PCR, yet TCRdb's version contains in-frame clones alone and is incomplete. The table lists roughly 100,000 clones, about 86% of them singletons. This sample is part of a study of cytomegalovirus exposure and HLA in healthy donors. Across the whole study: The same platform was used for the roughly 120 validation repertoires as for the 650 to 800 first-cohort repertoires, as reported in a later analysis.

Findings and caveats of the study: Most TCR sequences were rare, but some public TCRs occurred in many donors. Reported results showed that the classifier diagnosed cytomegalovirus status with high specificity and sensitivity. Investigators reported approximately 170 TCR beta chains as tied to cytomegalovirus.

The sequence was obtained from a young woman in good health and CMV-seropositive. What was sequenced was PBMCs.

The CDR3 region has the DNA TGTGCCAGCAGCTTAATGGGCGGGTCCTACAATGAGCAGTTCTTC. It codes for CASSLMGGSYNEQFF. V is TRBV7-3 and J is TRBJ2-1; D perhaps matches TRBD2 (5 bases). Deletions cut 1 base from V and 1 base from J, with 8 bases between. Germline lookup yields CDR1 SGHTA and CDR2 FQGTGA. The length of the CDR3 is 15 residues.